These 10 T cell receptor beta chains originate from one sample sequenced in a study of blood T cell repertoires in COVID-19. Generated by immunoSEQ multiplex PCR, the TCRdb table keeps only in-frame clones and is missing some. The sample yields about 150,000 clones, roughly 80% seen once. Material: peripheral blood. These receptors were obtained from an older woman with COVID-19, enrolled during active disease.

DNA of the CDR3: TGTGCCAGCAGCCAAGTAACGGGGTTTAGAGATACGCAGTATTTT. Protein sequence: CASSQVTGFRDTQYF. The chain recombines TRBV3-1 (or the pseudogene TRBV3-2) with TRBJ2-3; D is possibly TRBD2 (5 bases). The CDR3 sequence is 15 residues long. CDR1 is LGHDT, CDR2 YNNKEL, per germline (reference sequence). V lost 1 base, J lost 5 bases, and 13 bases lay in between.

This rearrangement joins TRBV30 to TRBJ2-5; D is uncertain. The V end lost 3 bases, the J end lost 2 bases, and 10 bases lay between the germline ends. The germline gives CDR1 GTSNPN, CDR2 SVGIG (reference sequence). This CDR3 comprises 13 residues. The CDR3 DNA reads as TGTGCCTGGAGATTCGGGTTTCAAGAGACCCAGTACTTC. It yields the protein CAWRFGFQETQYF.

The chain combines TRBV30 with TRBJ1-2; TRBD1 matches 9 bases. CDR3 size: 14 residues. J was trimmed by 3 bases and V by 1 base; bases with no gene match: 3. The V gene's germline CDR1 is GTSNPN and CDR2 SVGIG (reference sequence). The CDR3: CAWSGTGEDYGYTF. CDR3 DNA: TGTGCCTGGAGTGGGACAGGGGAGGACTATGGCTACACCTTC.

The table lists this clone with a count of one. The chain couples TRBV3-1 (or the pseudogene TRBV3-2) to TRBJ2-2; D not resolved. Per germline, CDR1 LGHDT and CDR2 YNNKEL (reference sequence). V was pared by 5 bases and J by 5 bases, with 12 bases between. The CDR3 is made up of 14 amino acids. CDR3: CASSSQSRTGELFF. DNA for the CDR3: TGTGCCAGCAGCTCCCAATCTAGAACCGGGGAGCTGTTTTTT.

CDR3 nucleotide sequence: TGTGCCAGCAGTTTAGCGGGGGGGAGAGAGACCCAGTACTTC. Residues: CASSLAGGRETQYF. J is TRBJ2-5 and V is TRBV6-5, with 11 positions matching TRBD2. CDR1 and CDR2 from the germline V gene are MNHEY and SVGAGI. Unmatched junction bases numbered 2, after V lost 4 bases and J lost 4 bases. The CDR3 is 14 residues long.

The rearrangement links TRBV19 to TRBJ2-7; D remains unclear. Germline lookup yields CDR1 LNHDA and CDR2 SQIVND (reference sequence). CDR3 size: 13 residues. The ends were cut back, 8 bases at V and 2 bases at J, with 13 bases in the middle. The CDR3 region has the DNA TGTGCCAGTTCTCGGTCGTCTGCCTACGAGCAGTACTTC. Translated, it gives CASSRSSAYEQYF.

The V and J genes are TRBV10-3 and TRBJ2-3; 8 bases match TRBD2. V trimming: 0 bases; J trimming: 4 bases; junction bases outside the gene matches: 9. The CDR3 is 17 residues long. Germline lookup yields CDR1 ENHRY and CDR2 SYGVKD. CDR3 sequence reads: CAISESSSGEAPDTQYF. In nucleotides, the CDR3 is TGTGCCATCAGTGAGTCGAGTAGCGGGGAGGCCCCAGATACGCAGTATTTT.

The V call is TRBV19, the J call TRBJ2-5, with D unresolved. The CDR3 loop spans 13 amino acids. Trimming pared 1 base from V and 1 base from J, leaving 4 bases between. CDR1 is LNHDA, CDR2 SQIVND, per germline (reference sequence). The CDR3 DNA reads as TGTGCCAGTAGTATAGTAGCCCAAGAGACCCAGTACTTC. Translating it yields CASSIVAQETQYF.

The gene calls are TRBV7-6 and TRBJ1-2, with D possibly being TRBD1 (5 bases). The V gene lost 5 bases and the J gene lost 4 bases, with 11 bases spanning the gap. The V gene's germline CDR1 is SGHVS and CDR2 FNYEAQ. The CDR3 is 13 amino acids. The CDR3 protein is CASSADSLYGYTF. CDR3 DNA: TGTGCCAGCAGCGCAGACAGTCTCTATGGCTACACCTTC.

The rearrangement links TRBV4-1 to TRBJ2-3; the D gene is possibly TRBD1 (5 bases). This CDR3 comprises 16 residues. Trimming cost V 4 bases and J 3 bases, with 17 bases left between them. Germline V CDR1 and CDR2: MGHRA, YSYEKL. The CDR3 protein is CASSRGGNRMTDTQYF. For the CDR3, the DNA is TGCGCCAGCAGCCGAGGTGGCAACAGGATGACAGATACGCAGTATTTT.